Listed here is a single T cell receptor (beta chain). Its cognate antigen is unknown. The data stem from a study of cytotoxic CD8 clonotypes in ibrutinib-treated CLL. Overall study results and limits: Clonality measured at baseline exceeded age-matched healthy donors, tracking circulating CD8+ T-cell counts.

V lost 0 bases and J lost 5, with 13 bases in between. In germline, CDR1 is LGHNA, CDR2 YSLEER. This CDR3 has 15 residues. The data were produced by immunoSEQ multiplex PCR, yet TCRdb's version contains in-frame clones alone and is incomplete. This table holds 50,000 or so clones, roughly 85% found once. This chain connects TRBV4-3 to TRBJ2-5; possible D gene TRBD1, 5 bases. The material was PBMCs, obtained after 24 months of ibrutinib treatment. This clonotype was sampled from a human donor with chronic lymphocytic leukemia. The CDR3 region has the DNA TGCGCCAGCAGCCAAGATAGGGGCAGGTCCGAGACCCAGTACTTC. This sequence encodes CASSQDRGRSETQYF.